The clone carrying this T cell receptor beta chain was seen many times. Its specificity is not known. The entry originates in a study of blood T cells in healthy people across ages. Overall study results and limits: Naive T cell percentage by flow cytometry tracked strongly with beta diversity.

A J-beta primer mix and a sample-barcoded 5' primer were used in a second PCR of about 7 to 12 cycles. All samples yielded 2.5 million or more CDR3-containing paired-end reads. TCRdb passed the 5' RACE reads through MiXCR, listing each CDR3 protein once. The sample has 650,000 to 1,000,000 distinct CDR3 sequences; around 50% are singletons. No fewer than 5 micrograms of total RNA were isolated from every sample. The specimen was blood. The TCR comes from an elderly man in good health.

The CDR3 here is CASSYDGDEQYF. DNA of the CDR3: TGTGCCAGCAGCTACGATGGCGACGAGCAGTACTTC. The rearrangement joins TRBV7-9 to TRBJ2-7; no firm D call. In germline, CDR1 is SEHNR, CDR2 FQNEAQ (reference sequence). This CDR3 is 12 amino acids long. Trimming shortened V by 4 bases and J by 5 bases, and 9 bases separated the two germline ends. The variable domain in full, completed from reference TRBV7-9 and TRBJ2-7, reads DTGVSQNPRHKITKRGQNVTFRCDPISEHNRLYWYRQTLGQGPEFLTYFQNEAQLEKSRLLSDRFSAERPKGSFSTLEIQRTEQGDSAMYLCASSYDGDEQYFGPGTRLTVT.